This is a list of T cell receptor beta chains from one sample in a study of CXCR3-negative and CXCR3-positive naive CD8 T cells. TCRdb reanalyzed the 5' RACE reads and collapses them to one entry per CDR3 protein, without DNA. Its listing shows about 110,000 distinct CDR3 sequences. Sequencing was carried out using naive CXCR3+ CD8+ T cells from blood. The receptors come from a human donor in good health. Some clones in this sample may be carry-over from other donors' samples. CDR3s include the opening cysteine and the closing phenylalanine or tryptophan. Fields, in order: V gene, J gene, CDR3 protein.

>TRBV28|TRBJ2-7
CASSRNRDTSYEQYF
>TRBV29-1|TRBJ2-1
CSFCLGTYNEQFF
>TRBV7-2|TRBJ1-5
CASSPSVDQPQHF
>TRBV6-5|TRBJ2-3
CATASGGALKDTQYF
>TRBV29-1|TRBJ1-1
CSVEVRGTEAFF
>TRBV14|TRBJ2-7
CASSQGMGQPYEQYF
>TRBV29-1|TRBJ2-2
CSVARTSGYTGELFF
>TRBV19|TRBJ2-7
CASSIGGTYEQYF
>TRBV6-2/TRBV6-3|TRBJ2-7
CASISSFISYEQYF
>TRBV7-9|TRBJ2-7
CASSFSGIYDEQYF
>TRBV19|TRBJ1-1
CASKLSIYLPEAFF
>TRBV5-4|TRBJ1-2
CASSLPRGQVLAFDGYTF
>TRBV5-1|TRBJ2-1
CASSSGTGVHNEQFF
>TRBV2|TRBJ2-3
CASPGGISGDPDTQYF
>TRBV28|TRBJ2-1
CASSKDINNEQFF
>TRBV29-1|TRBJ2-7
CSVEGRSGPSSYEQYF
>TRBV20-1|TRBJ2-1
CSARAPDEQFF
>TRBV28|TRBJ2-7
CASSHRGGNSYEQYF
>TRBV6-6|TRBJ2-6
CASSPLLSGANVLTF
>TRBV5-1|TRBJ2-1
CASSLDLNEQFF
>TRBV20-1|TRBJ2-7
CSATETSGVHYEQYF
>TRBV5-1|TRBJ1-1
CASSPHSFTEAFF
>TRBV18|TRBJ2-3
CASSPPPGDTQYF
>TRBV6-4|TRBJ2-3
CASSLLAGESTDTQYF
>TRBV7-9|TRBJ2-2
CASSLSAGELFF
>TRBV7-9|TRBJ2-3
CASSARLAGGPEASDTQYF
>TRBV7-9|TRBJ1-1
CASSIGGGITEAFF
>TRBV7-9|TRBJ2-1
CASSLEGLALYNEQFF
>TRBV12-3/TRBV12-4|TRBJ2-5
CATSPTGSQETQYF
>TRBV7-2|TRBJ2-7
CASSPGGGGLSYEQYF
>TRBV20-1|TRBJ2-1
CSASAGLALYNEQFF
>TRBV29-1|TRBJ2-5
CSVIQGDQETQYF
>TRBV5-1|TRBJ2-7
CASSLALAGTYTYEQYF
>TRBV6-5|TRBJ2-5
CASSGAGGRQTQYF
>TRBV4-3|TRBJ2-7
CASSQGQYSYEQYF
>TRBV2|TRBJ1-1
CASSYSGQGASEAFF
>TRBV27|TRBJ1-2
CASSLSGGLYGYTF
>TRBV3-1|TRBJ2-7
CASSPGEAGDYEQYF
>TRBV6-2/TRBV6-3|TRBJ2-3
CASSPTLGTYTDTQYF
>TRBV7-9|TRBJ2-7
CASSSREPYERYF